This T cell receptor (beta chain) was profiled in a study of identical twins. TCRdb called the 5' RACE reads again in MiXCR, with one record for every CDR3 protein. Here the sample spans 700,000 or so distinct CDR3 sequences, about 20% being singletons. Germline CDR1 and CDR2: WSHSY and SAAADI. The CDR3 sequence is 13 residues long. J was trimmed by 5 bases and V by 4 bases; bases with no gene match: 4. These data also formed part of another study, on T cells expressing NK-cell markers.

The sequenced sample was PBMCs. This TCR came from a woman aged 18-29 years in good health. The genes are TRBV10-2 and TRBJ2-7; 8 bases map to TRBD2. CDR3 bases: TGCGCCAGCAGTGGCGCGGGGGGCCACGAGCAGTACTTC. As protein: CASSGAGGHEQYF.